These T cell receptor beta chains were read from a single sample in a study of response to subunit inactivated influenza vaccine. TCRdb redid the calling of the RT-PCR reads with MiXCR, one entry per CDR3 protein. The profile shows about 520,000 distinct CDR3 sequences, approximately 6.9% of them singletons. The sample in question was PBMCs from blood, obtained less than 30 months after vaccination. These receptors came from a man aged 45-69 years who received an inactivated influenza vaccine. Both conserved end residues are part of each CDR3. Fields, in order: J gene, V gene, clone size, D gene, CDR3 protein, CDR3 DNA. D genes are given only for firm matches. Some rows have no size entry. The others give once, few or many, or a class for an expanded clone.

TRBJ1-2	TRBV6-1	many	-	CASSTGTSYYGYTF	TGTGCCAGCAGTACAGGGACTTCTTACTATGGCTACACCTTC
TRBJ2-3	TRBV20-1	few	TRBD2	CSAREGTSGRDTQYF	TGCAGTGCTAGAGAAGGGACTAGCGGGAGAGATACGCAGTATTTT
TRBJ2-6	TRBV29-1	-	-	CSVEARGDSGANVLTF	TGCAGCGTTGAAGCTCGGGGCGACTCTGGGGCCAACGTCCTGACTTTC
TRBJ2-1	TRBV6-5	few	TRBD1	CASNHRGNEQFF	TGTGCCAGCAACCACAGGGGCAATGAGCAGTTCTTC
TRBJ2-3	TRBV20-1	-	TRBD1	CSANEGQSSADTQYF	TGCAGTGCTAATGAGGGACAGTCAAGTGCAGATACGCAGTATTTT
TRBJ2-7	TRBV20-1	-	-	CSASSGTPSYEQYF	TGCAGTGCTAGTTCGGGCACCCCATCCTACGAGCAGTACTTC
TRBJ2-7	TRBV11-2	-	-	CASMLLPHEQYF	TGTGCCAGCATGCTACTACCCCACGAGCAGTACTTC
TRBJ2-3	TRBV6-1	few	-	CASSEQITDTQYF	TGTGCCAGCAGTGAACAGATCACAGATACGCAGTATTTT
TRBJ2-7	TRBV9	few	-	CASGRTVDHEQYF	TGTGCCAGCGGAAGGACAGTAGATCACGAGCAGTACTTC
TRBJ2-7	TRBV5-5	-	-	CASSFRPESYEQYF	TGTGCCAGCAGCTTTCGTCCTGAATCCTACGAGCAGTACTTC
TRBJ2-7	TRBV7-2	-	TRBD1	CASADRVSYEQYF	TGTGCCAGCGCAGACAGGGTCTCCTACGAGCAGTACTTC
TRBJ2-7	TRBV9	many	-	CASSVGGVSYEQYF	TGTGCCAGCAGCGTAGGGGGGGTTTCCTACGAGCAGTACTTC
TRBJ2-7	TRBV20-1	many	-	CSAEIRVSEQYF	TGCAGTGCTGAGATCAGGGTTTCCGAGCAGTACTTC
TRBJ2-2	TRBV6-2/TRBV6-3	many	-	CASRGVSGGTGELFF	TGTGCCAGCAGAGGAGTCAGTGGGGGGACCGGGGAGCTGTTTTTT
TRBJ2-1	TRBV20-1	many	TRBD1	CSADPGQGSNEQFF	TGCAGTGCCGATCCGGGACAGGGGTCCAATGAGCAGTTCTTC
TRBJ2-1	TRBV27	few	-	CASSLILGSGSYNEQFF	TGTGCCAGCAGTTTAATTTTGGGTTCAGGCTCCTACAATGAGCAGTTCTTC
TRBJ2-3	TRBV2	many	TRBD2	CASSEAQGLAAYTQYF	TGTGCCAGCAGTGAAGCGCAGGGACTAGCAGCTTATACGCAGTATTTT
TRBJ2-1	TRBV9	few	-	CASSSTGNEQFF	TGTGCCAGCAGTTCGACGGGCAATGAGCAGTTCTTC
TRBJ2-4	TRBV7-9	-	-	CASSPPEKVNIQYF	TGTGCCAGCAGCCCACCAGAGAAAGTGAACATTCAGTACTTC
TRBJ2-7	TRBV5-1	few	TRBD2	CASSFERGGDEQYF	TGCGCCAGCAGCTTCGAGCGGGGGGGCGACGAGCAGTACTTC
TRBJ2-7	TRBV4-2	-	TRBD2	CASSLQGTSGDEQYF	TGTGCCAGCAGCCTCCAGGGGACTAGCGGGGACGAGCAGTACTTC
TRBJ2-7	TRBV7-8	-	-	CASSLALTYEQYF	TGTGCCAGCAGCTTAGCGCTTACCTACGAGCAGTACTTC
TRBJ2-1	TRBV10-1	-	-	CASSEQGYPANEQFF	TGCGCCAGCAGTGAGCAGGGGTACCCCGCCAATGAGCAGTTCTTC
TRBJ2-7	TRBV20-1	-	-	CSDGKPGRIEQYF	TGCAGTGATGGAAAACCCGGGCGGATCGAGCAGTACTTC
TRBJ1-2	TRBV12-3/TRBV12-4	-	-	CASSLSTSVGGSSGYTF	TGTGCCAGCAGTTTGAGCACCAGTGTCGGGGGCTCAAGTGGCTACACCTTC
TRBJ1-6	TRBV4-2	few	-	CASSQAQGSSYNSPLHF	TGTGCCAGCAGCCAAGCGCAGGGGAGCTCCTATAATTCACCCCTCCACTTT
TRBJ2-3	TRBV25-1	many	-	CASSEYGGTTDTQYF	TGTGCCAGCAGTGAATACGGTGGCACAACAGATACGCAGTATTTT
TRBJ1-2	TRBV14	many	-	CASSPLGGGGGYTF	TGTGCCAGCAGCCCCCTCGGGGGGGGCGGTGGCTACACCTTC
TRBJ2-7	TRBV20-1	few	TRBD1	CSARGGPGQGINEQYF	TGCAGTGCTAGAGGCGGGCCGGGACAGGGTATCAACGAGCAGTACTTC
TRBJ2-4	TRBV18	-	-	CASSPGGSAKNIQYF	TGTGCCAGCTCACCAGGGGGATCGGCCAAAAACATTCAGTACTTC
TRBJ2-1	TRBV12-3/TRBV12-4	-	-	CASSFGAGAPHNEQFF	TGTGCCAGCAGTTTCGGCGCGGGGGCCCCCCACAATGAGCAGTTCTTC
TRBJ2-1	TRBV18	-	-	CASSPPNRLSSYNEQFF	TGTGCCAGCTCACCACCGAACAGACTAAGCTCCTACAATGAGCAGTTCTTC
TRBJ2-1	TRBV7-2	few	-	CASSRTSFNEQFF	TGTGCCAGCAGCCGTACTAGCTTTAATGAGCAGTTCTTC
TRBJ1-2	TRBV11-3	few	TRBD1	CASSLDRDRNYGYTF	TGTGCCAGCAGCTTAGATCGGGACAGGAACTATGGCTACACCTTC
TRBJ1-1	TRBV12-3/TRBV12-4	many	-	CASSFILGGNTEAFF	TGTGCCAGCAGTTTTATTTTGGGCGGCAACACTGAAGCTTTCTTT
TRBJ2-2	TRBV24-1	few	-	CATSDSGRGGTGELFF	TGTGCCACCAGTGATTCGGGTCGAGGAGGCACCGGGGAGCTGTTTTTT
TRBJ1-2	TRBV4-2	-	-	CASSQRGWAEDGYTF	TGTGCCAGCAGCCAAAGAGGTTGGGCAGAGGATGGCTACACCTTC
TRBJ2-7	TRBV12-3/TRBV12-4	few	-	CASSKALTREQYF	TGTGCCAGCAGTAAAGCACTTACCCGTGAGCAGTACTTC
TRBJ1-1	TRBV12-3/TRBV12-4	few	-	CASSLALRGGTEAFF	TGTGCCAGCAGTTTAGCGCTCAGGGGCGGAACTGAAGCTTTCTTT
TRBJ2-1	TRBV5-4	few	-	CASSLDISDNEQFF	TGTGCCAGCAGCTTGGATATCTCGGACAATGAGCAGTTCTTC
TRBJ2-3	TRBV11-1	-	-	CASTRVGDTQYF	TGTGCCAGCACCCGTGTGGGAGATACGCAGTATTTT
TRBJ1-1	TRBV29-1	many	-	CSVESDWDTEAFF	TGCAGCGTTGAATCTGACTGGGACACTGAAGCTTTCTTT
TRBJ2-3	TRBV25-1	few	-	CASSDVRAGWDTQYF	TGTGCCAGCAGTGACGTCAGGGCAGGGTGGGATACGCAGTATTTT
TRBJ1-1	TRBV5-1	-	-	CASSLGGTTGTEAFF	TGCGCCAGCAGCTTGGGCGGGACAACGGGCACTGAAGCTTTCTTT
TRBJ2-3	TRBV2	few	-	CASSEAFGGSTDTQYF	TGTGCCAGCAGTGAAGCGTTTGGGGGGTCGACAGATACGCAGTATTTT
TRBJ2-1	TRBV28	few	-	CASSFSPMESYNEQFF	TGTGCCAGCAGTTTCTCTCCCATGGAGTCCTACAATGAGCAGTTCTTC